This T cell receptor beta chain is drawn from a study of OX40 agonist ivuxolimab in advanced cancers. The sample holds a few counts of this clone. The antigen is unknown. The data were produced by immunoSEQ multiplex PCR, yet TCRdb's version contains in-frame clones alone and is incomplete. The data show tens of thousands of clones, 86% seen once. This CDR3 is built from 15 residues. Trimming took 3 bases from V and 2 from J, leaving 8 bases between them. Germline V gene sequence: CDR1 SGHTA, CDR2 FQGNSA. Sampled blood was obtained at baseline, cycle 4 day 1, and cycle 7 day 1. Findings of the study overall: More expanded clones were found, on average, in CD8+ than in CD4+ T cells.

The sample was CD4+ or CD8+ T cells sorted from blood, taken in a trial of the OX40 agonist ivuxolimab. The genes are TRBV7-2 and TRBJ2-6, with D possibly TRBD1 on 6 matching bases. This TCR was sampled from an adult with an advanced solid tumor such as melanoma, head and neck, liver or kidney cancer. The CDR3 DNA reads TGTGCCAGCAGCTTCACAGGGACTGGGGCCAACGTCCTGACTTTC. Protein product: CASSFTGTGANVLTF.